This T cell receptor beta chain is from a study of spatial heterogeneity in lung cancer (dated by TCRdb to between 2018 and 2021). In the study overall: Beta-chain transcripts were consistently detected in greater numbers than alpha-chain transcripts, which likely reflected higher beta-chain transcript abundance. In tumor regions, TCR transcript counts showed a strong correlation with a T cell transcriptional module score from matched bulk RNA-seq. In the raw uncorrected reads, each unique combination of TCR and UMI appeared more than ten times on average. In non-small cell lung cancer, the study quantitatively compared TCR alpha and beta repertoires across several tumor regions, matched nontumor lung, and blood. The study linked features of the TCR repertoire to counts of nonsynonymous mutations, which were determined by whole-exome sequencing of tumor tissue. Both alpha and beta chains were TCR-sequenced in samples taken at surgery, namely 220 tumor regions, roughly 64 matched nontumor lung samples and 50 to 60 PBMC samples. What the research found in general, with its limitations: A correlation was observed between the number of expanded intratumoral alpha and beta TCRs and the tumor nonsynonymous mutation count. Counts of ubiquitous and regional expanded TCRs correlated with counts of ubiquitous and regional nonsynonymous mutations, respectively. Additional single-cell paired TCR alpha and beta sequencing was considered necessary to confirm, at a functional level, the hypothesis that regional TCRs recognize regional mutations. Estimated TCR-seq coverage of tumor T cells was only around 7% for alpha chains and around 14% for beta chains.

To prepare the library, 5' RACE was applied. The sequencing machine was a NextSeq 500. In the TCR library protocol, a unique molecular identifier was attached to each TCR cDNA molecule so that PCR and sequencing errors could be corrected. The authors' analysis ran thus. TCR identification, UMI-based error correction and CDR3 extraction were all carried out with Decombinator tools. TCRs above a frequency of 2 per 1,000, corresponding to the top 1% of the tumor frequency distribution, were defined as expanded. Expanded tumor TCRs were classed as regional if statistically deemed absent (corrected P<0.05) from at least one tumor region, otherwise ubiquitous. Renyi diversity was computed with the R vegan package after each repertoire had been subsampled 100 times to 5,000 TCRs. To build CDR3 similarity networks, amino acid triplet string-kernel similarity was used, and CDR3s were connected when their pairwise similarity was above 0.82. The public reads were run again by TCRdb, first through fastp at Q25 and then through MiXCR, and only productive beta chains were kept. Under each unique CDR3 protein, matching rows form one entry showing the most common genes and DNA. These V and J calls are TCRdb output, not the study's own analysis. Here the sample has fewer than 15,000 distinct CDR3 sequences; around 5.6% occur a single time. The top ten hold around 10% of the sample.

The intended sense of this specimen's time point label: sample taken at primary tumor resection. Donors were some 70 patients with early-stage, untreated non-small cell lung cancer from the lung TRACERx cohort. Without any cell sorting, TCR sequencing was performed on whole RNA extracted either from tumor and nontumor lung tissue or from cryopreserved PBMC samples. Patients were selected for TCR sequencing only if sufficient RNA was available from at least two tumor regions. Tumor and adjacent nontumor lung specimens were reviewed by a lung pathologist before selection. The germline V gene encodes CDR1 MDHEN and CDR2 SYDVKM. Deletion took 6 bases off V and 8 bases off J, with a span of 10 bases between the germline ends. The CDR3 sequence holds 11 residues, the cysteine and phenylalanine included. Just CDR3 DNA is preserved here, 33 bases in frame from base 1. This clonotype has a count of ten or more. Its antigen has not been determined. Base qualities are not recorded, but no much larger clone differs from it by a single base.

The source of this sequence is a female donor with early-stage non-small cell lung cancer. The material sequenced was lung tumor tissue, taken at surgery. The chain was built from TRBV28 and TRBJ1-2; the D gene is not confidently resolved. The CDR3 in this case is CASSLRSGYTF. The base sequence is TGTGCCAGCAGCCTCCGTTCCGGCTACACCTTC.